This is a list of T cell receptor beta chains from one sample in a study of T-cell memory formation after mild COVID-19. TCRdb redid the calling of the 5' RACE reads with MiXCR, one entry per CDR3 protein. The sample records about 160,000 distinct CDR3 sequences, around a third being singletons. Sequencing used PBMCs or a T cell subset sorted from them (not recorded which). Every receptor here comes from an adult woman who had mild COVID-19 (a few samples of this study predate the infection). Cell type and time point are not known. CDR3s include the opening cysteine and the closing phenylalanine or tryptophan. Each record gives: CDR3 protein, CDR3 DNA, V gene, D gene, clone size, J gene. The D gene is left open where the match is weak. Clone sizes are given selectively: once, few, many, or a class where the clone is expanded.

CDR3: CASSGDSLEALF; DNA: TGTGCCAGCAGCGGCGACAGTCTTGAAGCTCTCTTT; V: TRBV9; D: -; size: -; J: TRBJ1-1
CDR3: CASSQRQGEGEQFF; DNA: TGCGCCAGCAGCCAAAGACAGGGTGAGGGTGAGCAGTTCTTC; V: TRBV4-1; D: TRBD1; size: -; J: TRBJ2-1
CDR3: CASSAAGTSTDTQYF; DNA: TGTGCCAGCAGTGCGGCCGGGACTAGCACAGATACGCAGTATTTT; V: TRBV6-1; D: -; size: -; J: TRBJ2-3
CDR3: CASSQDGRDGENIQYF; DNA: TGCGCCAGCAGCCAAGATGGAAGGGATGGGGAAAACATTCAGTACTTC; V: TRBV4-1; D: -; size: -; J: TRBJ2-4
CDR3: CASSVAPGDEQYF; DNA: TGTGCCAGCAGCGTAGCTCCGGGTGACGAGCAGTACTTC; V: TRBV9; D: -; size: -; J: TRBJ2-7
CDR3: CATSDISGRYNEQFF; DNA: TGTGCCACCAGTGATATAAGCGGGAGATACAATGAGCAGTTCTTC; V: TRBV24-1; D: TRBD2; size: -; J: TRBJ2-1
CDR3: CASSTRRSSGNTIYF; DNA: TGTGCCAGCAGCACCCGACGCAGCTCTGGAAACACCATATATTTT; V: TRBV7-2; D: -; size: many; J: TRBJ1-3
CDR3: CATKKVAGLEETQYF; DNA: TGTGCCACCAAAAAAGTGGCAGGACTAGAAGAGACCCAGTACTTC; V: TRBV27; D: TRBD2; size: many; J: TRBJ2-5
CDR3: CATRRDSNQPQHF; DNA: TGTGCCACTCGGCGGGATAGCAATCAGCCCCAGCATTTT; V: TRBV14; D: -; size: -; J: TRBJ1-5
CDR3: CASSLAGSRGKETQYF; DNA: TGTGCCAGCAGCCTGGCGGGGAGTAGGGGGAAAGAGACCCAGTACTTC; V: TRBV7-8; D: -; size: -; J: TRBJ2-5
CDR3: CASSQKTSQGNEQFF; DNA: TGCGCCAGCAGCCAAAAAACGTCGCAGGGAAATGAGCAGTTCTTC; V: TRBV4-1; D: -; size: few; J: TRBJ2-1
CDR3: CASSSPGGGDTQYF; DNA: TGCGCCAGCAGCTCCCCCGGCGGGGGGGATACGCAGTATTTT; V: TRBV5-1; D: TRBD2; size: -; J: TRBJ2-3
CDR3: CASTWDGRETQYF; DNA: TGTGCCAGCACCTGGGACGGGCGGGAGACCCAGTACTTC; V: TRBV7-9; D: -; size: -; J: TRBJ2-5
CDR3: CATSRDPAGVSSWFGNTEAFF; DNA: TGTGCCACCAGCAGAGATCCCGCAGGGGTTAGCTCCTGGTTCGGGAACACTGAAGCTTTCTTT; V: TRBV15; D: -; size: -; J: TRBJ1-1
CDR3: CASSLVAGSDEQYF; DNA: TGCGCCAGCAGCTTGGTAGCGGGGTCGGACGAGCAGTACTTC; V: TRBV5-1; D: TRBD2; size: few; J: TRBJ2-7
CDR3: CSVEDLASGEYTDTQYF; DNA: TGCAGCGTTGAAGATCTTGCTAGCGGAGAGTACACAGATACGCAGTATTTT; V: TRBV29-1; D: TRBD2; size: -; J: TRBJ2-3
CDR3: CASSSTTGSNEKLFF; DNA: TGTGCCAGCAGTTCTACGACAGGATCTAATGAAAAACTGTTTTTT; V: TRBV7-9; D: -; size: -; J: TRBJ1-4
CDR3: CASSYSRPDEQFF; DNA: TGTGCCAGCAGTTATTCCCGACCGGATGAGCAGTTCTTC; V: TRBV27; D: -; size: -; J: TRBJ2-1
CDR3: CASSSSLRSYNEQFF; DNA: TGTGCCAGCAGCTCCTCTCTCCGCTCCTACAATGAGCAGTTCTTC; V: TRBV5-6; D: -; size: once; J: TRBJ2-1
CDR3: CASSQVGAETQYF; DNA: TGCGCCAGCAGCCAAGTAGGAGCGGAGACCCAGTACTTC; V: TRBV4-1; D: -; size: -; J: TRBJ2-5
CDR3: CASSPWTSAGETQYF; DNA: TGTGCCAGCAGCCCGTGGACTAGCGCGGGGGAGACCCAGTACTTC; V: TRBV5-4; D: TRBD2; size: few; J: TRBJ2-5
CDR3: CASSYSIYEQYF; DNA: TGTGCCAGCAGTTACTCCATCTACGAGCAGTACTTC; V: TRBV6-2/TRBV6-3; D: -; size: -; J: TRBJ2-7
CDR3: CASSLLTADTQYF; DNA: TGTGCCAGCAGCTTACTTACCGCAGATACGCAGTATTTT; V: TRBV7-9; D: -; size: many; J: TRBJ2-3
CDR3: CASSYRGGYGYTF; DNA: TGTGCCAGCAGTTACAGGGGCGGGTATGGCTACACCTTC; V: TRBV12-3/TRBV12-4; D: TRBD1; size: few; J: TRBJ1-2
CDR3: CSVGRDNSYEQYF; DNA: TGCAGCGTGGGCCGAGATAACTCCTACGAGCAGTACTTC; V: TRBV29-1; D: -; size: -; J: TRBJ2-7
CDR3: CASSVGAGGTDTQYF; DNA: TGTGCCAGCAGCGTAGGGGCAGGGGGCACAGATACGCAGTATTTT; V: TRBV9; D: -; size: few; J: TRBJ2-3
CDR3: CAWKGAGEAFF; DNA: TGTGCCTGGAAAGGGGCAGGGGAAGCTTTCTTT; V: TRBV30; D: -; size: few; J: TRBJ1-1
CDR3: CASSQGRDAGWEQYF; DNA: TGCGCCAGCAGCCAAGGTCGGGACGCCGGATGGGAGCAGTACTTC; V: TRBV4-1; D: -; size: -; J: TRBJ2-7
CDR3: CASSTTGLASNQPQHF; DNA: TGTGCCAGCAGTACGACAGGCCTTGCGAGCAATCAGCCCCAGCATTTT; V: TRBV12-3/TRBV12-4; D: -; size: few; J: TRBJ1-5
CDR3: CASSDYLDSSPFF; DNA: TGTGCCAGCAGTGACTACTTGGACAGTTCCCCTTTCTTT; V: TRBV6-1; D: -; size: -; J: TRBJ1-1
CDR3: CASSLAAADKNTEAFF; DNA: TGTGCCAGCAGCTTAGCAGCGGCGGACAAGAACACTGAAGCTTTCTTT; V: TRBV7-6; D: -; size: -; J: TRBJ1-1
CDR3: CASSQGQLNEQFF; DNA: TGTGCCAGCAGTCAGGGACAGCTCAATGAGCAGTTCTTC; V: TRBV6-5; D: TRBD1; size: -; J: TRBJ2-1
CDR3: CASSPGRDGRYEQYF; DNA: TGTGCCAGCAGCCCCGGGCGGGACGGACGGTACGAGCAGTACTTC; V: TRBV12-3/TRBV12-4; D: -; size: few; J: TRBJ2-7
CDR3: CASSPGLAGVGTDTQYF; DNA: TGTGCCAGCTCACCGGGGCTAGCGGGAGTAGGCACAGATACGCAGTATTTT; V: TRBV18; D: TRBD2; size: -; J: TRBJ2-3
CDR3: CASSAGRGYEQYF; DNA: TGTGCCAGTAGTGCGGGACGGGGCTACGAGCAGTACTTC; V: TRBV19; D: -; size: -; J: TRBJ2-7
CDR3: CASSSGRNTGELFF; DNA: TGTGCCAGCAGCAGCGGGAGAAACACCGGGGAGCTGTTTTTT; V: TRBV5-5; D: TRBD2; size: -; J: TRBJ2-2
CDR3: CASSLGILGDTEAFF; DNA: TGTGCCAGCAGCCTCGGGATCCTCGGAGACACTGAAGCTTTCTTT; V: TRBV3-1; D: -; size: -; J: TRBJ1-1
CDR3: CASGFYIVPTGWTYNEQFF; DNA: TGTGCCAGCGGCTTCTATATCGTCCCGACAGGGTGGACCTACAATGAGCAGTTCTTC; V: TRBV5-5; D: TRBD1; size: once; J: TRBJ2-1
CDR3: CASSSPGQGSYNEQFF; DNA: TGTGCCAGCAGCTCTCCGGGACAGGGCTCCTACAATGAGCAGTTCTTC; V: TRBV11-3; D: TRBD1; size: -; J: TRBJ2-1
CDR3: CASSEPRNTEAFF; DNA: TGTGCCAGCAGCGAACCCAGGAACACTGAAGCTTTCTTT; V: TRBV6-5; D: -; size: few; J: TRBJ1-1
CDR3: CAISERGPSTDTQYF; DNA: TGTGCCATCAGTGAGCGGGGGCCAAGCACAGATACGCAGTATTTT; V: TRBV10-3; D: -; size: many; J: TRBJ2-3
CDR3: CSVVLFRTASYGYTF; DNA: TGCAGCGTTGTATTGTTCCGGACAGCCTCATATGGCTACACCTTC; V: TRBV29-1; D: -; size: -; J: TRBJ1-2
CDR3: CATSKRGAYEQYF; DNA: TGTGCCACCAGTAAGCGGGGGGCCTACGAGCAGTACTTC; V: TRBV24-1; D: TRBD2; size: -; J: TRBJ2-7
CDR3: CASSLATGDGYTF; DNA: TGCGCCAGCAGCTTGGCGACAGGTGATGGCTACACCTTC; V: TRBV5-1; D: -; size: few; J: TRBJ1-2
CDR3: CATSRDPKNIQYF; DNA: TGTGCCACCAGCAGAGATCCGAAAAACATTCAGTACTTC; V: TRBV15; D: -; size: -; J: TRBJ2-4
CDR3: CSVVGRVWGEQFF; DNA: TGCAGCGTTGTTGGGCGGGTATGGGGTGAGCAGTTCTTC; V: TRBV29-1; D: -; size: -; J: TRBJ2-1
CDR3: CASSLSIGEVDQPQHF; DNA: TGTGCCAGCAGCTTAAGTATAGGGGAAGTAGACCAGCCCCAGCATTTT; V: TRBV7-2; D: -; size: -; J: TRBJ1-5
CDR3: CASSLAFRNTYEQYF; DNA: TGTGCCAGCAGCTTGGCCTTCAGGAATACCTACGAGCAGTACTTC; V: TRBV5-6; D: -; size: -; J: TRBJ2-7
CDR3: CASSFVGSGNTIYF; DNA: TGTGCCAGCAGTTTCGTGGGGTCTGGAAACACCATATATTTT; V: TRBV12-3/TRBV12-4; D: -; size: -; J: TRBJ1-3
CDR3: CASSSLEGEQFF; DNA: TGTGCCAGCAGCTCCCTTGAGGGAGAGCAGTTCTTC; V: TRBV9; D: -; size: -; J: TRBJ2-1
CDR3: CASSWRQGGEKLFF; DNA: TGTGCCAGCAGCTGGCGTCAGGGCGGAGAAAAACTGTTTTTT; V: TRBV6-5; D: -; size: -; J: TRBJ1-4
CDR3: CSARKPGGETQYF; DNA: TGCAGTGCTAGAAAGCCGGGGGGAGAGACCCAGTACTTC; V: TRBV20-1; D: TRBD2; size: -; J: TRBJ2-5
CDR3: CASSRLAGDTGELFF; DNA: TGTGCCAGCAGCCGACTAGCGGGAGACACCGGGGAGCTGTTTTTT; V: TRBV4-2; D: TRBD2; size: -; J: TRBJ2-2
CDR3: CASSQVTLAPSYNEQFF; DNA: TGTGCCAGCAGCCAAGTGACCCTAGCCCCCTCCTACAATGAGCAGTTCTTC; V: TRBV14; D: -; size: -; J: TRBJ2-1
CDR3: CASSQDSSQLEEAFF; DNA: TGTGCCAGCAGCCAAGATTCCAGCCAATTAGAGGAAGCTTTCTTT; V: TRBV4-2; D: -; size: few; J: TRBJ1-1
CDR3: CASRLTGGSEAFF; DNA: TGTGCCAGCAGACTTACAGGGGGCTCTGAAGCTTTCTTT; V: TRBV7-3; D: TRBD1; size: -; J: TRBJ1-1
CDR3: CASSLSPSGYEQYF; DNA: TGCGCCAGCAGCTTGTCTCCCTCTGGCTACGAGCAGTACTTC; V: TRBV5-1; D: -; size: few; J: TRBJ2-7
CDR3: CSAPLTFSGNTIYF; DNA: TGCAGTGCGCCACTGACCTTCTCTGGAAACACCATATATTTT; V: TRBV20-1; D: -; size: -; J: TRBJ1-3